This is a list of T cell receptor beta chains from one sample in a study of blood T cell repertoires in COVID-19. Repertoires were generated with immunoSEQ multiplex PCR, while TCRdb's copy carries only in-frame clones and drops some. The sample records 90,000 to 120,000 clones, around 90% being singletons. Sequencing input: peripheral blood. The receptor set was obtained from a man aged 65-85 years with acute or convalescent COVID-19. Each CDR3 is given with its conserved first and last residue. Fields, in order: V gene, J gene, clone size, D gene, CDR3 protein, CDR3 DNA. A D gene is named only where the DNA matches it firmly. Clone size is stated in some rows and not others, as once, few, many or a class when expanded.

TRBV7-3	TRBJ2-2	.	TRBD2	CASSSGTTTGELFF	TGTGCCAGCAGCTCCGGGACTACCACCGGGGAGCTGTTTTTT
TRBV6-6	TRBJ1-5	.	TRBD1	CASSYGRRGSNQPQHF	TGTGCCAGCAGTTACGGGCGCAGGGGGAGCAATCAGCCCCAGCATTTT
TRBV6-5	TRBJ1-2	.	TRBD1	CASSTRQGVNYGYTF	TGTGCCAGCAGTACGAGACAGGGGGTGAACTATGGCTACACCTTC
TRBV15	TRBJ2-1	.	.	CATSRDSFRASNEQFF	TGTGCCACCAGCAGAGATTCTTTCAGGGCTTCCAATGAGCAGTTCTTC
TRBV6-1	TRBJ1-1	.	TRBD1	CASSDRTGEAFF	TGTGCCAGCAGTGACCGGACAGGGGAAGCTTTCTTT
TRBV12-3/TRBV12-4	TRBJ1-1	.	.	CASSKQPNTEAFF	TGTGCCAGCAGTAAACAGCCGAACACTGAAGCTTTCTTT
TRBV29-1	TRBJ2-7	.	.	CSVEDSIDYEQYF	TGCAGCGTTGAAGATAGCATCGACTACGAGCAGTACTTC
TRBV5-1	TRBJ1-2	.	.	CASKEQGSGNYGYTF	TGCGCCAGCAAGGAACAGGGTTCGGGGAACTATGGCTACACCTTC
TRBV7-9	TRBJ1-2	.	TRBD1	CASSSQLDRAGNYGYTF	TGTGCCAGCAGCTCCCAACTCGACAGGGCCGGGAACTATGGCTACACCTTC
TRBV5-1	TRBJ2-1	once	TRBD2	CASSSSGGSYNEQFF	TGCGCCAGCAGCTCTAGCGGAGGCTCCTACAATGAGCAGTTCTTC
TRBV14	TRBJ1-1	.	.	CASSPRPQMNTEAFF	TGTGCCAGCAGCCCGCGGCCGCAAATGAACACTGAAGCTTTCTTT
TRBV7-2	TRBJ2-5	.	TRBD1	CASSFSTGRETQYF	TGTGCCAGCAGCTTTTCGACAGGGCGAGAGACCCAGTACTTC
TRBV7-9	TRBJ1-5	.	.	CASSLDYQPQHF	TGTGCCAGCAGCTTAGACTATCAGCCCCAGCATTTT
TRBV28	TRBJ2-3	.	TRBD1	CASSLGTGVSTDTQYF	TGTGCCAGCAGTCTCGGGACAGGGGTTAGCACAGATACGCAGTATTTT
TRBV28	TRBJ1-1	.	TRBD1	CASSQTGFNAEAFF	TGTGCCAGCAGTCAGACAGGGTTTAACGCTGAAGCTTTCTTT
TRBV19	TRBJ1-6	.	.	CASKVGGRSYSPPHF	TGTGCCAGTAAAGTGGGAGGCAGGTCGTATTCACCCCCCCACTTT
TRBV11-3	TRBJ1-6	.	TRBD1	CASSFQGAGSPLHF	TGTGCCAGCAGCTTCCAGGGGGCGGGATCACCCCTCCACTTT
TRBV19	TRBJ1-1	.	.	CASSIPQGRSFF	TGTGCCAGTAGTATCCCACAGGGTAGGTCTTTCTTT
TRBV18	TRBJ1-2	.	TRBD1	CASSTGEFRGYTF	TGTGCCAGCTCAACAGGGGAATTTCGTGGCTACACCTTC
TRBV2	TRBJ1-2	.	TRBD1	CASSEGLRGAYGYTF	TGTGCCAGCAGTGAGGGGCTCAGGGGGGCCTATGGCTACACCTTC
TRBV6-2/TRBV6-3	TRBJ1-1	.	.	CASSFPPGHLPVGAEAFF	TGTGCCAGCAGTTTTCCGCCGGGACACCTTCCCGTGGGCGCTGAAGCTTTCTTT
TRBV20-1	TRBJ1-2	.	TRBD1	CSASQGALGYTF	TGCAGTGCTAGTCAGGGGGCGCTTGGCTACACCTTC
TRBV7-9	TRBJ1-4	few	TRBD1	CASGPSGTGEKLFF	TGTGCCAGCGGGCCGTCTGGGACAGGGGAAAAACTGTTTTTT
TRBV18	TRBJ2-2	.	TRBD2	CASSPGLARNTGELFF	TGTGCCAGCTCTCCGGGACTAGCGAGGAACACCGGGGAGCTGTTTTTT
TRBV24-1	TRBJ1-2	.	.	CATSAPGQLYGYTF	TGTGCCACCAGTGCACCAGGACAGCTCTATGGCTACACCTTC
TRBV13	TRBJ2-2	.	.	CASSAGLSTGELFF	TGTGCCAGCAGCGCGGGACTTTCCACCGGGGAGCTGTTTTTT
TRBV6-5	TRBJ1-5	.	.	CASSMTYSNQPQHF	TGTGCCAGCAGTATGACTTACAGCAATCAGCCCCAGCATTTT
TRBV20-1	TRBJ2-7	.	TRBD2	CSASKGLAGGYEQYF	TGCAGTGCTAGTAAGGGACTAGCGGGGGGCTACGAGCAGTACTTC
TRBV5-6	TRBJ2-7	.	TRBD1	CASSWGQSSYEQYF	TGTGCCAGCAGCTGGGGACAGAGCTCCTACGAGCAGTACTTC
TRBV7-8	TRBJ2-7	few	.	CASSHRNSYEQYF	TGTGCCAGCAGCCACAGGAACTCCTACGAGCAGTACTTC
TRBV5-1	TRBJ2-7	.	TRBD2	CASSPGLAADQYF	TGCGCCAGCAGCCCGGGACTAGCGGCCGATCAGTACTTC
TRBV5-1	TRBJ1-2	.	TRBD1	CASSWDSHYGYTF	TGCGCCAGCAGCTGGGACAGCCACTATGGCTACACCTTC
TRBV19	TRBJ1-5	.	TRBD1	CASGTGSNQPQHF	TGTGCCAGCGGGACAGGGAGCAATCAGCCCCAGCATTTT
TRBV2	TRBJ2-7	.	.	CASTTRVPSSYEQYF	TGTGCCAGTACGACCCGGGTTCCGAGCTCCTACGAGCAGTACTTC
TRBV28	TRBJ2-5	few	.	CASRSWGLKETQYF	TGTGCCAGCAGATCATGGGGGCTCAAAGAGACCCAGTACTTC
TRBV3-1/TRBV3-2	TRBJ2-3	.	.	CASSPSWRVSDTQYF	TGTGCCAGCAGCCCGTCGTGGAGGGTTTCAGATACGCAGTATTTT
TRBV27	TRBJ2-5	.	TRBD2	CASARGSREETQYF	TGTGCCAGCGCTCGCGGGAGTAGGGAAGAGACCCAGTACTTC
TRBV29-1	TRBJ1-3	.	TRBD1	CSVGQGASGNTIYF	TGCAGCGTGGGACAGGGAGCGTCTGGAAACACCATATATTTT
TRBV15	TRBJ2-7	.	TRBD1	CATSRSPRDSFGEQYF	TGTGCCACCAGCAGGTCCCCTCGGGACAGCTTTGGCGAGCAGTACTTC
TRBV10-3	TRBJ1-4	.	.	CAISKGGAANEKLFF	TGTGCCATCAGCAAAGGGGGGGCTGCTAATGAAAAACTGTTTTTT
TRBV11-3	TRBJ1-3	.	.	CASRDITGNTIYF	TGTGCCAGCAGGGACATTACGGGAAACACCATATATTTT
TRBV6-6	TRBJ1-4	.	.	CASSYPGDEKLFF	TGTGCCAGCAGCTATCCGGGGGACGAAAAACTGTTTTTT
TRBV5-1	TRBJ1-1	.	.	CASSLGSGNTEAFF	TGCGCCAGCAGCTTGGGGTCGGGGAACACTGAAGCTTTCTTT
TRBV2	TRBJ2-6	.	.	CASSLRRILSGANVLTF	TGTGCCAGCAGCCTACGGAGGATCCTCTCTGGGGCCAACGTCCTGACTTTC
TRBV6-5	TRBJ1-2	.	TRBD1	CASSYYSGTGEGYTF	TGTGCCAGCAGTTATTACTCCGGGACAGGGGAGGGCTACACCTTC
TRBV10-3	TRBJ1-5	.	.	CAISARGDQPQHF	TGTGCCATCAGTGCTCGGGGGGATCAGCCCCAGCATTTT
TRBV6-5	TRBJ2-7	.	TRBD1	CASSYRDRDEQYF	TGTGCCAGCAGTTACCGGGACAGGGACGAGCAGTACTTC
TRBV3-1/TRBV3-2	TRBJ2-2	.	.	CASSIRDIGNGELFF	TGTGCCAGCAGCATCCGGGATATTGGGAACGGGGAGCTGTTTTTT
TRBV5-5	TRBJ1-5	.	.	CASSLAFGGRSGPQHF	TGTGCCAGCAGCTTGGCCTTCGGGGGGCGCTCGGGGCCCCAGCATTTT
TRBV9	TRBJ2-2	.	.	CASSLHQGFGELFF	TGTGCCAGCAGCCTCCATCAGGGGTTCGGGGAGCTGTTTTTT
TRBV3-1/TRBV3-2	TRBJ1-3	.	.	CASSNGDSGNTIYF	TGTGCCAGCAGCAACGGGGACTCTGGAAACACCATATATTTT
TRBV5-5	TRBJ1-4	.	.	CASTTRVDEKLFF	TGTGCCAGCACCACTCGGGTCGATGAAAAACTGTTTTTT